These T cell receptor beta chains were read from a single sample in a study of post-analysis software for immune sequencing data. Each CDR3 protein gets one entry after TCRdb re-called the PCR reads with MiXCR. Among 750,000 to 900,000 distinct CDR3 sequences listed, roughly 46% were seen once. The specimen sequenced was blood. These receptors were obtained from a girl between 10 and 17 years old with multiple sclerosis. Both conserved end residues are part of each CDR3. A D gene is named only where the DNA matches it firmly. Size values are once, few and many counts, or a class for expanded clones, and some rows have none.

D	V	J	size	DNA	CDR3
TRBD1	TRBV6-2/TRBV6-3	TRBJ1-1	.	TGTGCCACAGTCCCACCGGGACAGGGGGCAAGGGACACTGAAGCTTTCTTT	CATVPPGQGARDTEAFF
TRBD1	TRBV28	TRBJ2-1	few	TGTGCCAGCAGTGCCCCTCCGACAGGGTACAATGAGCAGTTCTTC	CASSAPPTGYNEQFF
.	TRBV7-2	TRBJ2-3	.	TGTGCCAGCAGCCTTAAGCGGTCCGCCACAGATACGCAGTATTTT	CASSLKRSATDTQYF
TRBD1	TRBV25-1	TRBJ2-5	.	TGTGCCAGCAGTGAATGGGGCCGAGGGGGCGGCCAAGAGACCCAGTACTTC	CASSEWGRGGGQETQYF
.	TRBV9	TRBJ2-6	.	TGTGCCAGCAGCGGGCTTGCCTCTGGGGCCAACGTCCTGACTTTC	CASSGLASGANVLTF
.	TRBV9	TRBJ2-1	.	TGTGCCAGCAGCGGAGACGAGAATGAGCAGTTCTTC	CASSGDENEQFF
TRBD1	TRBV7-2	TRBJ1-2	few	TGTGCCAGCAGCTTAGCGGCCAGGGGGCTTCATGGTGGCTACACCTTC	CASSLAARGLHGGYTF
.	TRBV20-1	TRBJ2-6	once	TGCAGTGGGCGGGACAGTTCCTCCTCTGGGGCCAACGTCCTGACTTTC	CSGRDSSSSGANVLTF
.	TRBV29-1	TRBJ1-2	.	TGCAGCGTTGAAGATCGGGGGGGGGCTAACTATGGCTACACCTTC	CSVEDRGGANYGYTF
TRBD1	TRBV20-1	TRBJ1-5	.	TGCAGTGCTAGCGGGACAGGGAATCAGCCCCAGCATTTT	CSASGTGNQPQHF
.	TRBV19	TRBJ2-7	few	TGTGCCAGTAGCCCCTCGGGCAATCTTGGGGGCGAGCAGTACTTC	CASSPSGNLGGEQYF
TRBD2	TRBV9	TRBJ2-7	.	TGTGCCAGCGCAACTAGCGCGGGCGAGCAGTACTTC	CASATSAGEQYF
TRBD2	TRBV20-1	TRBJ2-7	.	TGCAGTGCTAGAGATAGGTTAGCGGGAAAATACGAGCAGTACTTC	CSARDRLAGKYEQYF
TRBD2	TRBV10-3	TRBJ2-5	few	TGTGCCATCAGTGATGGGACTACCGAGGAGACCCAGTACTTC	CAISDGTTEETQYF
.	TRBV2	TRBJ2-7	.	TGTGCCAGCAGCCTCCCGGTAGGAACCCAGTACTTC	CASSLPVGTQYF
TRBD2	TRBV24-1	TRBJ2-5	once	TGTGCCACCAGCCAAAGGGTGGGAGGGGCCTTTGGAGAGACCCAGTACTTC	CATSQRVGGAFGETQYF
.	TRBV15	TRBJ2-5	.	TGTGCCACCAGCCGAGGGGTCCAAGAGACCCAGTACTTC	CATSRGVQETQYF
.	TRBV12-3/TRBV12-4	TRBJ2-4	.	TGTGCCAGCACCACCAGGACAGGGAGGGGGGAAAACATTCAGTACTTC	CASTTRTGRGENIQYF
TRBD1	TRBV3-1	TRBJ2-7	few	TGTGCCAGCAGCCAAGCCCAGGGGGCCTACGAGCAGTACTTC	CASSQAQGAYEQYF
TRBD2	TRBV7-2	TRBJ2-3	.	TGTGCCAGCAGCCGAGAGGCTAGCGGGAACACAGATACGCAGTATTTT	CASSREASGNTDTQYF
TRBD1	TRBV9	TRBJ2-5	.	TGTGCCAGCAGCCTGAACAGGGGTACCTACAATGAGCAGTACTTC	CASSLNRGTYNEQYF
TRBD2	TRBV20-1	TRBJ2-1	.	TGCAGTGGAACATACTTACTAGCGGGAGATATTGATGAGCAGTTCTTC	CSGTYLLAGDIDEQFF
.	TRBV5-1	TRBJ2-3	few	TGCGCCAGCGGGGATACAGATACGCAGTATTTT	CASGDTDTQYF
.	TRBV4-2	TRBJ2-3	few	TGTGCCAGCAGCCAAAAGGGAGCAGATACGCAGTATTTT	CASSQKGADTQYF
TRBD1	TRBV10-3	TRBJ2-7	.	TGTGCCATCGCCAATACAGGGGACGAGCAGTACTTC	CAIANTGDEQYF
.	TRBV29-1	TRBJ2-7	few	TGCAGCGTTGGGGCGACACAGGGCGAGCAGTACTTC	CSVGATQGEQYF
TRBD1	TRBV6-1	TRBJ1-2	.	TGTGCCAGCAGTCGCCCCGGGACAGAGGACGGCTACACCTTC	CASSRPGTEDGYTF
.	TRBV11-2	TRBJ2-5	.	TGTGCCAGCAGTCTAAGGACGGGGTCGGAGACCCAGTACTTC	CASSLRTGSETQYF
TRBD1	TRBV15	TRBJ2-7	once	TGTGCCACCAGCAAGGGACAGGGGGCTTCCTACGAGCAGTACTTC	CATSKGQGASYEQYF
.	TRBV27	TRBJ2-7	once	TGTGCCAGCAGTCACCGACCAACCCCCTACGAGCAGTACTTC	CASSHRPTPYEQYF
.	TRBV12-3/TRBV12-4	TRBJ1-2	few	TGTGCCATCCAGACACTCACTAATGCCTTAGGCTACACCTTC	CAIQTLTNALGYTF
TRBD2	TRBV7-3	TRBJ2-1	.	TGTGCCAGCAGCCGAGGTACTAGCGACTTTGAGCAGTTCTTC	CASSRGTSDFEQFF
TRBD1	TRBV7-2	TRBJ2-1	few	TGTGCCAGCAGCACCGGGACAGGGAGCTACAATGAGCAGTTCTTC	CASSTGTGSYNEQFF
TRBD2	TRBV6-2/TRBV6-3	TRBJ2-6	.	TGTGCCAGCAGTTCCTCCCGGCTAGCGGGCTACTCTGGGGCCAACGTCCTGACTTTC	CASSSSRLAGYSGANVLTF
TRBD2	TRBV3-1	TRBJ2-1	.	TGTGCCAGCAGCCGAGAAGCGGGGGTTAGAAACAATGAGCAGTTCTTC	CASSREAGVRNNEQFF